This TCR beta chain is drawn from a study of technical replicates of blood from a few donors. Produced via immunoSEQ multiplex PCR; TCRdb's table is partial and in-frame only. The sample consists of tens of thousands of clones, 90% to 95% of them appearing once. CDR1 and CDR2 from the germline V gene are MDHEN and SYDVKM. V was pared by 7 bases and J by 6 bases, with 13 bases of the junction left unmatched. The CDR3 extends over 17 amino acids. The V gene is TRBV28, the J gene TRBJ2-2, with 11 nucleotides matching TRBD1. This clonotype originated in a human donor in good health. Sequenced sample: T cells isolated from PBMCs. DNA of the CDR3: TGTGCCAGCACCGAGGACAGGGGGCTAAAATTGGCCGGGGAGCTGTTTTTT. Encoded protein: CASTEDRGLKLAGELFF.